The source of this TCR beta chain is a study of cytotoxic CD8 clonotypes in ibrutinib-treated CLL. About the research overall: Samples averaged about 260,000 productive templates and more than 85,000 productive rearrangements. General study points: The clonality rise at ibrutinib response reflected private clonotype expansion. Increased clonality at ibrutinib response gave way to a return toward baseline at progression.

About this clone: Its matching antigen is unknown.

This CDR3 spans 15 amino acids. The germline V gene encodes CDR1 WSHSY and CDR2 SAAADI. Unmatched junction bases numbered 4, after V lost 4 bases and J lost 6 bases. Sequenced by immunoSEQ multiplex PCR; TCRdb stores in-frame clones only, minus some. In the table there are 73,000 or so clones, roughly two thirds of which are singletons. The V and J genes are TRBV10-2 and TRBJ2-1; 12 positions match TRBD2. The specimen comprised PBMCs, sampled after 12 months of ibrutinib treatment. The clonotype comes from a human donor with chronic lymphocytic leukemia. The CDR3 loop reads CASSGLAGGLNEQFF. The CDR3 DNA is TGCGCCAGCAGTGGGCTAGCGGGGGGGCTCAATGAGCAGTTCTTC.